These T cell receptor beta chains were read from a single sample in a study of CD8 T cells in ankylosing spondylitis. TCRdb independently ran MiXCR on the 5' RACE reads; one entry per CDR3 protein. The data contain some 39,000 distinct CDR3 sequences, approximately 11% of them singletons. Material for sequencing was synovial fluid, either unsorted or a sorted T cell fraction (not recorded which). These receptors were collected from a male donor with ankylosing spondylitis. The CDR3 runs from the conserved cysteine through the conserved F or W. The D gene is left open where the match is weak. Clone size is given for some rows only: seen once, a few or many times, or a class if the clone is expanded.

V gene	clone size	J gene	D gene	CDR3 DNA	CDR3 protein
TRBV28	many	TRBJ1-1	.	TGTGCCAGCAGTTTAACTCAGGGGAACACTGAAGCTTTCTTT	CASSLTQGNTEAFF
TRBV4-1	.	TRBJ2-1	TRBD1	TGCGCCAGCAGCCGAGGACAGGGTACCTCCTACAATGAGCAGTTCTTC	CASSRGQGTSYNEQFF
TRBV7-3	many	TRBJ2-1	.	TGTGCCAGCAGCTTAGCGGACTCCTACAATGAGCAGTTCTTC	CASSLADSYNEQFF
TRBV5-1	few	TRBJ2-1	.	TGCGCCAGCAGCTATGCCTGGAACAATGAGCAGTTCTTC	CASSYAWNNEQFF
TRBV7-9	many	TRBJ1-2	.	TGTGCCAGCAGCTTATTGCAGGGTGGCTATGGCTACACCTTC	CASSLLQGGYGYTF
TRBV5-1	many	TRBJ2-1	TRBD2	TGCGCCAGCAGCTTGACCGAAGCGGGAGTCTATAATCACGATGAGCAGTTCTTC	CASSLTEAGVYNHDEQFF
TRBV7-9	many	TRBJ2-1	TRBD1	TGTGCCAGCAGCATCGGACAGGGGGCCTACAATGAGCAGTTCTTC	CASSIGQGAYNEQFF
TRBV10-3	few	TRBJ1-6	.	TGTGCCATCCATGCGGACGGGTTGGGACCCCTCCACTTT	CAIHADGLGPLHF
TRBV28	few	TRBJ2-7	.	TGTGCCAGCAGTTCCCATGGCGGGGAGCAGTACTTC	CASSSHGGEQYF
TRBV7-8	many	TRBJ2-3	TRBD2	TGTGCCAGCAGCTTATTGACTAGCGCCACAGATACGCAGTATTTT	CASSLLTSATDTQYF
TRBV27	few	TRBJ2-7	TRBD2	TGTGCCAGCAGCTTCCCTAGCGGGTGCCCTTCGGGGCAGTACTTC	CASSFPSGCPSGQYF
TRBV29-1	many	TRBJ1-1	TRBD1	TGCAGCGTTGATGGGACAGGGGGCGCGAACACTGAAGCTTTCTTT	CSVDGTGGANTEAFF
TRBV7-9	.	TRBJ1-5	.	TGTGCCAGCAGCATCAATGAGGGGTCGGGTCAGCCCCAGCATTTT	CASSINEGSGQPQHF
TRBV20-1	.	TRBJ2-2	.	TGCAGTGCTAGAGATCTAGGGGCCGCGAACACCGGGGAGCTGTTTTTT	CSARDLGAANTGELFF
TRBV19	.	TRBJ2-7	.	TGTGCCAGTAGTCCGCCAGCCTCCTACGAGCAGTACTTC	CASSPPASYEQYF
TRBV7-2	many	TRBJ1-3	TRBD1	TGTGCCAGCAGCTTAGGAGGTACAGGGGGGTTCTGGAACAACAACCCCTCTGGAAACACCATATATTTT	CASSLGGTGGFWNNNPSGNTIYF
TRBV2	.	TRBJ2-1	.	TGTGCCAGCAGTGGGGGGTTTACACGGCGGGGCTACAATGAGCAGTTCTTC	CASSGGFTRRGYNEQFF
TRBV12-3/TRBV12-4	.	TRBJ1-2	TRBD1	TGTGCCAGCAGATCCGGGACAGGGCACTACACCTTC	CASRSGTGHYTF
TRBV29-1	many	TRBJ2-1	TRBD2	TGCAGCGTTGAAAGGTTAGCGGGAGGGTTGTATGAGCAGTTCTTC	CSVERLAGGLYEQFF
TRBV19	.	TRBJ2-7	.	TGTGCCAGTAGCCCGATCAGGGGGGCCGAGCAGTACTTC	CASSPIRGAEQYF
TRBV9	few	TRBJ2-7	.	TGTGCCAGCAGCGTAGGTGGGCCCTACGAGCAGTACTTC	CASSVGGPYEQYF
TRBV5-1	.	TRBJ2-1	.	TGCGCCAGCAGCTTGGTCGCGGCAGGGATGAGCTCCTACAATGAGCAGTTCTTC	CASSLVAAGMSSYNEQFF
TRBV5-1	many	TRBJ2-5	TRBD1	TGCGCCAGCAGCGTATCCGGGACAGGGCAAGAGACCCAGTACTTC	CASSVSGTGQETQYF
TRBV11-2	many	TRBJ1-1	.	TGTGCCAGCAGCTTAAACTACCAGGTCCTTATGAACACTGAAGCTTTCTTT	CASSLNYQVLMNTEAFF
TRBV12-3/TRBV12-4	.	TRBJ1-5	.	TGTGCCAGCAGTTTTTACATGGTGCCCCAGCATTTT	CASSFYMVPQHF
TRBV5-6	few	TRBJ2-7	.	TGTGCCAGCAGCTTTGGGACAGCGGGAGCCCTCTACGAGCAGTACTTC	CASSFGTAGALYEQYF
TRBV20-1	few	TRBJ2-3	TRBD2	TGCAGTGCCCCCGGGGGGGAGGGAAGCACAGATACGCAGTATTTT	CSAPGGEGSTDTQYF
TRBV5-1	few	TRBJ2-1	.	TGCGCCAGCAGCTTGGAGGCACCCCCAAGTGAGCAGTTCTTC	CASSLEAPPSEQFF
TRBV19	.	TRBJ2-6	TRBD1	TGTGCCAGTAGTCCTAACAGGGGGCCAGGGGCCAACGTCCTGACTTTC	CASSPNRGPGANVLTF
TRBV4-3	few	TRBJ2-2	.	TGCGCCAGCAGCAAAAGGGCAAGAGCGAACACCGGGGAGCTGTTTTTT	CASSKRARANTGELFF
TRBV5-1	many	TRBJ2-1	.	TGCGCCAGCAGCTTGGACCCTAACAATGAGCAGTTCTTC	CASSLDPNNEQFF
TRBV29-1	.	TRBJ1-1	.	TGCAGCGTTGAATCAGTGATAGGGAACACTGAAGCTTTCTTT	CSVESVIGNTEAFF
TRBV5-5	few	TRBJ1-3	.	TGTGCCAGCAGCTCCGGGGCTTATGGAAACACCATATATTTT	CASSSGAYGNTIYF
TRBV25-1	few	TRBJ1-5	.	TGTGCCAGCAGTGAATATGGCCCTCAGCCCCAGCATTTT	CASSEYGPQPQHF
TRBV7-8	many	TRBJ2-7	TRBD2	TGTGCCAGCAGCTTTGGGACTAGCGGGAGGGGGACCTACGAGCAGTACTTC	CASSFGTSGRGTYEQYF
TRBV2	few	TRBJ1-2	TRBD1	TGTGCCAGCATGTCCGGGACAGGGATTAATGGCTACACCTTC	CASMSGTGINGYTF
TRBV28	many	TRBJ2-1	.	TGTGCCAGCAGTCTGGCTAGGGGTGGGTTGTCAGAGCAGTTCTTC	CASSLARGGLSEQFF
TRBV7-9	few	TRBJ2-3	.	TGTGCCAGCAGCTTATCCTTACAGGGACGCACAGATACGCAGTATTTT	CASSLSLQGRTDTQYF
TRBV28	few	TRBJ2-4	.	TGTGCCAGCAGTGAACAGGGAGACATTCAGTACTTC	CASSEQGDIQYF
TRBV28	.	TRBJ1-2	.	TGTGCCAGCAGTTTCCGGACAGCCCTCATTAGCTATGGCTACACCTTC	CASSFRTALISYGYTF
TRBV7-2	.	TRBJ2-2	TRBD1	TGTGCCAGCAGCTTTCGACAGGGGATTCCCGGGGAGCTGTTTTTT	CASSFRQGIPGELFF
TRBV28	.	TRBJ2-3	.	TGTGCCAGCAGCCCCCTAGTGGGAGTTTTAGCAGATACGCAGTATTTT	CASSPLVGVLADTQYF
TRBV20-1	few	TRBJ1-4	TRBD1	TGCAGTGCTGACCCCGGGACAGGGGAAGAAAAACTGTTTTTT	CSADPGTGEEKLFF
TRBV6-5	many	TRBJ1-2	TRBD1	TGTGCCAGCCGGGCGACAGGGGAGGGCTACACCTTC	CASRATGEGYTF
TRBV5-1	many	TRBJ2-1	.	TGCGCCAGCAGCAAGCCCCCCGAAGTCAATGAGCAGTTCTTC	CASSKPPEVNEQFF
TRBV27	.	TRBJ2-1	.	TGTGCCAGCACCAGGTCTGGGGAGCGGCCGGACAATGAGCAGTTCTTC	CASTRSGERPDNEQFF
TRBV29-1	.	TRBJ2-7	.	TGCAGCGTTGTCAACTTGGGGACCGGCTACGAGCAGTACTTC	CSVVNLGTGYEQYF